This TCR beta chain emerged from a study of T cell changes during pregnancy in multiple sclerosis. Sequencing was performed with immunoSEQ multiplex PCR; in TCRdb, only in-frame clones are kept and a portion is missing. This sample has approximately 34,000 clones, with approximately 90% found just once. CDR1 and CDR2 (germline): MDHEN, SYDVKM. The CDR3 extends over 15 amino acids. V was clipped by 2 bases and J by 4 bases, with 14 bases between them. Sequences were derived from CD8+ T cells from peripheral blood mononuclear cells, sampled in the first trimester of pregnancy. The TCR was taken from a female donor with multiple sclerosis, enrolled in a pregnancy study. This chain links TRBV28 with TRBJ2-5; possibly TRBD1 for D (6 bases). CDR3: CASSLPTGFRETQYF. The CDR3 DNA reads as TGTGCCAGCAGTTTACCCACAGGGTTTAGAGAGACCCAGTACTTC. The variable domain in full, with the rest retrieved from reference TRBV28 and TRBJ2-5, is DVKVTQSSRYLVKRTGEKVFLECVQDMDHENMFWYRQDPGLGLRLIYFSYDVKMKEKGDIPEGYSVSREKKERFSLILESASTNQTSMYLCASSLPTGFRETQYFGPGTRLLVL.